A selection of T cell receptor beta chains follows, all from one sample in a study of preoperative IRX-2 immunotherapy in early breast cancer. The table came from immunoSEQ multiplex PCR; TCRdb's copy has only in-frame clones and leaves some out. The sample yields roughly 99,000 clones, 75% to 90% seen once. The starting material was tumor tissue, obtained after IRX-2 immunotherapy. Receptors were obtained from a human donor with breast cancer. Each CDR3 is given with its conserved first and last residue. The order of the fields is J gene, V gene, D gene, clone size, CDR3 protein, CDR3 DNA. The D gene is left open where the match is weak. The size of a clone is reported for some rows only, either as once, few or many, or as a class for expanded clones.

J: TRBJ2-7
V: TRBV7-4
D: NA
size: NA
CDR3: CASSLVWQTYEQYF
DNA: TGTGCCAGCAGCTTGGTTTGGCAGACCTACGAGCAGTACTTC

J: TRBJ2-1
V: TRBV19
D: TRBD1
size: NA
CDR3: CASSGSRDRVYNEQFF
DNA: TGTGCCAGTAGTGGCTCCCGGGACAGGGTCTACAATGAGCAGTTCTTC

J: TRBJ1-3
V: TRBV5-1
D: NA
size: NA
CDR3: CASSLEGGIGNTIYF
DNA: TGCGCCAGCAGCTTGGAGGGCGGAATAGGAAACACCATATATTTT

J: TRBJ2-3
V: TRBV10-1
D: NA
size: once
CDR3: CASSEEGYSTDTQYF
DNA: TGCGCCAGCAGTGAGGAGGGCTATAGCACAGATACGCAGTATTTT

J: TRBJ2-1
V: TRBV19
D: NA
size: NA
CDR3: CASSNYNEQFF
DNA: TGTGCCAGTAGCAATTACAATGAGCAGTTCTTC

J: TRBJ1-2
V: TRBV15
D: TRBD1
size: NA
CDR3: CATSRGPPDRAGYTF
DNA: TGTGCCACCAGCAGAGGCCCCCCGGACAGGGCCGGCTACACCTTC

J: TRBJ2-1
V: TRBV29-1
D: NA
size: NA
CDR3: CSALPKSSYNEQFF
DNA: TGCAGCGCCCTCCCGAAAAGCTCCTACAATGAGCAGTTCTTC

J: TRBJ1-5
V: TRBV5-1
D: NA
size: once
CDR3: CASSSTGNSNQPQHF
DNA: TGCGCCAGCAGCTCGACGGGGAATAGCAATCAGCCCCAGCATTTT

J: TRBJ1-4
V: TRBV5-1
D: TRBD1
size: once
CDR3: CASSGGTGMEKLFF
DNA: TGCGCCAGCAGTGGGGGGACAGGGATGGAAAAACTGTTTTTT

J: TRBJ1-1
V: TRBV5-1
D: NA
size: NA
CDR3: CASSPGALNTEAFF
DNA: TGCGCCAGCAGCCCCGGGGCCCTGAACACTGAAGCTTTCTTT

J: TRBJ1-6
V: TRBV6-8
D: NA
size: NA
CDR3: CASSLGSDSPLHF
DNA: TGTGCCAGCAGTCTAGGCTCCGATTCACCCCTCCACTTT

J: TRBJ2-5
V: TRBV5-1
D: NA
size: once
CDR3: CASSLFSNPQETQYF
DNA: TGCGCCAGCAGCTTGTTCAGTAACCCACAAGAGACCCAGTACTTC

J: TRBJ2-1
V: TRBV12-5
D: TRBD2
size: few
CDR3: CASTRTSGAYNEQFF
DNA: TGTGCCAGCACCCGGACTAGCGGGGCCTACAATGAGCAGTTCTTC

J: TRBJ1-5
V: TRBV19
D: NA
size: once
CDR3: CASSIRREGSNQPQHF
DNA: TGTGCCAGTAGTATACGTCGGGAGGGGAGCAATCAGCCCCAGCATTTT

J: TRBJ1-2
V: TRBV29-1
D: TRBD1
size: NA
CDR3: CSTNRDRRDGYTF
DNA: TGCAGCACAAACCGGGACAGAAGAGATGGCTACACCTTC

J: TRBJ1-1
V: TRBV19
D: NA
size: NA
CDR3: CASSLGLLNTEAFF
DNA: TGTGCCAGTAGTTTGGGGCTTCTGAACACTGAAGCTTTCTTT

J: TRBJ1-4
V: TRBV29-1
D: NA
size: once
CDR3: CSVAGEAFVEKLFF
DNA: TGCAGCGTCGCTGGGGAGGCTTTTGTTGAAAAACTGTTTTTT

J: TRBJ1-3
V: TRBV7-6
D: NA
size: NA
CDR3: CASSLDRPGNTIYF
DNA: TGTGCCAGCAGCTTAGACAGACCTGGAAACACCATATATTTT

J: TRBJ1-2
V: TRBV28
D: TRBD1
size: NA
CDR3: CASSTTTGGADYGYTF
DNA: TGTGCCAGCAGTACCACTACAGGGGGCGCGGACTATGGCTACACCTTC

J: TRBJ2-1
V: TRBV6-8
D: TRBD2
size: NA
CDR3: CACYSGGIGGRAYNEQFF
DNA: TGTGCCTGCTACTCGGGTGGGATTGGCGGGAGGGCCTACAATGAGCAGTTCTTC

J: TRBJ1-4
V: TRBV5-1
D: NA
size: NA
CDR3: CASMGGGPDEKLFF
DNA: TGCGCCAGCATGGGGGGCGGCCCGGATGAAAAACTGTTTTTT

J: TRBJ2-5
V: TRBV5-1
D: TRBD1
size: NA
CDR3: CASSNGPGTVSGETQYF
DNA: TGCGCCAGCAGCAACGGGCCTGGGACAGTCAGTGGAGAGACCCAGTACTTC